This entry lists 16 T cell receptor beta chains sequenced from one sample in a study of shared clonotypes between healthy human individuals (dated by TCRdb to 2018 to 2021). Library preparation used the immunoSEQ multiplex PCR assay. This immuneACCESS table, as held by TCRdb, lists in-frame sequences with V and J called but not all clones. Of the missing ones, under half trace to an unresolved V gene in checked studies; the others have no known cause. The sample table contains about 2.3 million clones; only one count was recorded for more than 80% of them. The top ten clones comprise roughly 0.36% of the sample. The specimen was naive CD4+ T cells from PBMCs. The meaning of the sample's cell subset or site label: CD45RA+ positively selected. The receptors were sampled from a man between 18 and 29 years old in good health. Some clones in this sample may be carry-over from other donors' samples.

The chain links TRBV29-1 to TRBJ2-5, with 7 bases that match TRBD1. The J segment lost 2 bases and the V segment lost 6 bases, leaving 9 bases of the junction unmatched. The CDR3 runs to 14 residues. Germline CDR1 reads SQVTM; CDR2 reads ANQGSEA. The CDR3 bases are TGCAGCGTAGATACAGGGGCCACACAAGAGACCCAGTACTTC. Amino acid sequence: CSVDTGATQETQYF.

This chain uses TRBV5-1 with TRBJ2-1, with D perhaps matching TRBD2 (6 bases). Trimming stripped 4 bases from V and 7 bases from J, with 18 bases between. CDR1 SGHRS and CDR2 YFSETQ come from the germline V gene. The CDR3 covers 15 residues. In DNA form, the CDR3 reads TGCGCCAGCAGCCTAATCCGGGGGAAGGTGAATGAGCAGTTCTTC. Protein sequence: CASSLIRGKVNEQFF. The full variable domain, with the rest looked up from reference TRBV5-1 and TRBJ2-1, is KAGVTQTPRYLIKTRGQQVTLSCSPISGHRSVSWYQQTPGQGLQFLFEYFSETQRNKGNFPGRFSGRQFSNSRSEMNVSTLELGDSALYLCASSLIRGKVNEQFFGPGTRLTVL.

Notes on this clone: The sample has other DNA sequences that encode this CDR3 too. The chain recombines TRBV2 with TRBJ2-5; D gene unclear. V lost 4 bases and J 5 bases, leaving 8 bases between the germline ends. The CDR3 length is 12 residues. Germline loops: CDR1 SNHLY, CDR2 FYNNEI. DNA for the CDR3: TGTGCCAGCAGTGCCACGCGGGAGACCCAGTACTTC. Amino acids: CASSATRETQYF.

This sequence joins TRBV28 and TRBJ1-4; weak D call: TRBD1 (6 bases). The CDR3 runs to 19 residues. Germline values: CDR1 MDHEN, CDR2 SYDVKM. V gave up 6 bases and J gave up 1 base, with 24 bases separating them. The CDR3 region has the DNA TGTGCCAGCAGACCCTTGACAGGATCCCCATATTTAACTAATGAAAAACTGTTTTTT. As protein: CASRPLTGSPYLTNEKLFF.

The chain is built from TRBV29-1 and TRBJ2-1; 9 bases are shared with TRBD2. The J segment lost 11 bases and the V segment lost 0 bases, leaving 8 bases of the junction unmatched. Germline V gene sequence: CDR1 SQVTM, CDR2 ANQGSEA. This CDR3 is built from 14 residues. CDR3 in amino acids: CSVEDTPSGDKQFF. In DNA, the CDR3 is TGCAGCGTTGAAGATACGCCTAGCGGGGACAAGCAGTTCTTC.

CDR3 residues: CASSLRTGDQSSGANVLTF. The DNA for the CDR3 is TGTGCCAGCAGCTTAAGGACGGGGGATCAGAGCTCTGGGGCCAACGTCCTGACTTTC. The chain uses TRBV7-9 and TRBJ2-6, with D possibly TRBD2 on 6 matching bases. This CDR3 region has 19 residues. CDR1 is SEHNR and CDR2 is FQNEAQ in the germline V gene (reference sequence). V gave up 2 bases and J gave up 0 bases, with 17 bases separating them.

This clone was picked up one time. This chain connects TRBV6-5 to TRBJ1-1; no firm D call. This CDR3 spans 16 amino acids. The germline gives CDR1 MNHEY, CDR2 SVGAGI. V was clipped by 0 bases and J by 0 bases, with 11 bases between them. The CDR3 protein is CASSYSFNTLNTEAFF. The CDR3 DNA reads as TGTGCCAGCAGTTACTCGTTCAACACCTTGAACACTGAAGCTTTCTTT.

The rearrangement links TRBV28 to TRBJ1-2; no firm D call. CDR3 length equals 14 residues. Trimming stripped 1 base from V and 4 bases from J, with 10 bases between. CDR1 and CDR2 from the germline V gene are MDHEN and SYDVKM. The CDR3 here is CASSLSPAIYGYTF. The CDR3 DNA sequence: TGTGCCAGCAGTTTATCGCCAGCAATCTATGGCTACACCTTC.

The rearrangement links TRBV7-2 to TRBJ2-2; perhaps D is TRBD1 or TRBD2 (5 bases each). The V gene lost 6 bases and the J gene lost 0 bases, with 11 bases spanning the gap. The V gene's germline CDR1 is SGHTA and CDR2 FQGNSA. This CDR3 contains 15 residues. CDR3 DNA: TGTGCCAGCAGGCCACAGGAGGCGAACACCGGGGAGCTGTTTTTT. Amino acids: CASRPQEANTGELFF.

The gene calls are TRBV5-1 and TRBJ2-7; D is unresolved. V lost 0 bases, J lost 4 bases, and 11 bases lay in between. The germline gives CDR1 SGHRS, CDR2 YFSETQ. CDR3 length equals 14 residues. CDR3 coding DNA: TGCGCCAGCAGCTTGGGGTCCCCGGGTTACGAGCAGTACTTC. Encoded protein: CASSLGSPGYEQYF. Filled out from reference TRBV5-1 and TRBJ2-7, the complete variable domain reads KAGVTQTPRYLIKTRGQQVTLSCSPISGHRSVSWYQQTPGQGLQFLFEYFSETQRNKGNFPGRFSGRQFSNSRSEMNVSTLELGDSALYLCASSLGSPGYEQYFGPGTRLTVT.

This clone came up once. The chain recombines TRBV5-4 with TRBJ2-7; 7 bases agree with TRBD1. Germline V gene sequence: CDR1 SGHNT, CDR2 YYREEE (reference sequence). With 0 bases clipped from V and 4 bases from J, the junction kept 10 bases outside the gene matches. CDR3 length: 16 amino acids. The CDR3 region is CASSLAKTGSRYEQYF. The DNA for the CDR3 is TGTGCCAGCAGCTTGGCTAAGACAGGGTCGAGATACGAGCAGTACTTC.

This chain connects TRBV4-2 to TRBJ1-1; D unresolved. Between the trimmed V and J ends, which lost 4 bases and 7 bases, there was a span of 13 bases. Germline CDR1 and CDR2: LGHNA and YNFKEQ. The CDR3 consists of 13 residues. CDR3 loop: CASSPHSGGEAFF. For the CDR3, the DNA is TGTGCCAGCAGCCCGCACTCGGGAGGTGAAGCTTTCTTT.

The gene calls are TRBV14 and TRBJ2-7, with D possibly called TRBD1 or TRBD2 (6 bases each). This CDR3 spans 13 amino acids. V gave up 3 bases and J gave up 8 bases, with 14 bases separating them. Germline V gene data show CDR1 as SGHDN and CDR2 as FVKESK. The DNA for the CDR3 is TGTGCCAGCAGCCACCTAAGGGGGGCACAGCAGTACTTC. Translated: CASSHLRGAQQYF. Full variable domain (remainder filled in from reference TRBV14 and TRBJ2-7): EAGVTQFPSHSVIEKGQTVTLRCDPISGHDNLYWYRRVMGKEIKFLLHFVKESKQDESGMPNNRFLAERTGGTYSTLKVQPAELEDSGVYFCASSHLRGAQQYFGPGTRLTVT.

This rearrangement joins TRBV7-2 to TRBJ2-5; perhaps TRBD2 as D (5 bases). The CDR3 contains 16 residues. The germline gives CDR1 SGHTA, CDR2 FQGNSA. Trimming removed 5 bases from V and 2 bases from J, with 18 bases in between. DNA of the CDR3: TGTGCCAGCAGCCCTCCGGGGAGCCGGCTGCAAGAGACCCAGTACTTC. It translates to CASSPPGSRLQETQYF.

The rearrangement links TRBV6-1 to TRBJ2-3, with 7 positions matching TRBD2. CDR3 size: 11 residues. Germline lookup yields CDR1 MNHNS and CDR2 SASEGT. Trimming took 5 bases from V and 8 from J; bases not matched to a gene: 1. CDR3 sequence (DNA): TGTGCCAGCAGTCCTAGCGGTACGCAGTATTTT. This codes for CASSPSGTQYF.

The chain couples TRBV5-1 to TRBJ1-1, with 7 bases identical to TRBD1. With V trimmed by 3 bases and J by 5 bases, 13 bases remained unmatched. CDR3 length: 16 amino acids. Germline CDR1 is SGHRS and CDR2 is YFSETQ. The CDR3 here is CASSSTVGGAETEAFF. The CDR3 region has the DNA TGCGCCAGCAGCTCAACGGTAGGGGGCGCAGAGACTGAAGCTTTCTTT.